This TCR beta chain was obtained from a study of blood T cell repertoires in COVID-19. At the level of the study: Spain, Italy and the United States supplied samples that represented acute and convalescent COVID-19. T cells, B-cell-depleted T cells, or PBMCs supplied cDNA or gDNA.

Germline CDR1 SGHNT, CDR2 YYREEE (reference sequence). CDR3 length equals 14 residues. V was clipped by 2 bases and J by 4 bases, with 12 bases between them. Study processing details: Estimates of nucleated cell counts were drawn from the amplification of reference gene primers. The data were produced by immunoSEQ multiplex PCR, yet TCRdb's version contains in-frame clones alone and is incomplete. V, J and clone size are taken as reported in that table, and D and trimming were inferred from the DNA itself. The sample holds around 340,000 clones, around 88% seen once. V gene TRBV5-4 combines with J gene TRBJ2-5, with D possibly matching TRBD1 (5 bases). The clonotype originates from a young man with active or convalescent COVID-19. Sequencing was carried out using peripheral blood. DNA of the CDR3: TGTGCCAGCAGCTTTGGGCAGGGATCAGAGACCCAGTACTTC. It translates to CASSFGQGSETQYF.